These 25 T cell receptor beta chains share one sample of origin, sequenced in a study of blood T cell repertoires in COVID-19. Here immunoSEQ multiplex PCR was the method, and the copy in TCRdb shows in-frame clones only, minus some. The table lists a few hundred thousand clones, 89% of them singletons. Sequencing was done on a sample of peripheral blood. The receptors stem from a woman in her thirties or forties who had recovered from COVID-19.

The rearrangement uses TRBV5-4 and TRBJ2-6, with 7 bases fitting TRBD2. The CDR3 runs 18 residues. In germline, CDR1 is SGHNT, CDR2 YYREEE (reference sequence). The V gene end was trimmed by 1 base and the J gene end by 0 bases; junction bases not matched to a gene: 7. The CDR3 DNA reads TGTGCCAGCAGCTTGTCGAAGCTAGCGGCCTCTGGGGCCAACGTCCTGACTTTC. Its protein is CASSLSKLAASGANVLTF.

The CDR3 nucleotides read TGCGCCAGCAGGGACAGGGATTATGACACTGAAGCTTTCTTT. Translation gives CASRDRDYDTEAFF. The chain recombines TRBV10-2 with TRBJ1-1; 8 bases agree with TRBD1. V lost 6 bases and J lost 3; bases outside the gene matches: 6. Germline CDR1 reads WSHSY; CDR2 reads SAAADI. The CDR3 runs to 14 residues.

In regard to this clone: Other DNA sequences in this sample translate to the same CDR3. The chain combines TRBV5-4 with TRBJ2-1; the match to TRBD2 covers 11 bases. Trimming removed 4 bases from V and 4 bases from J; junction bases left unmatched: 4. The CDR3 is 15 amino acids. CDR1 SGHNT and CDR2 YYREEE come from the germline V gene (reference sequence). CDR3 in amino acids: CASSLGTSGYNEQFF. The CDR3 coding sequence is TGTGCCAGCAGCCTAGGGACTAGCGGTTACAATGAGCAGTTCTTC. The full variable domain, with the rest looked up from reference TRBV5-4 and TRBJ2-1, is ETGVTQSPTHLIKTRGQQVTLRCSSQSGHNTVSWYQQALGQGPQFIFQYYREEENGRGNFPPRFSGLQFPNYSSELNVNALELDDSALYLCASSLGTSGYNEQFFGPGTRLTVL.

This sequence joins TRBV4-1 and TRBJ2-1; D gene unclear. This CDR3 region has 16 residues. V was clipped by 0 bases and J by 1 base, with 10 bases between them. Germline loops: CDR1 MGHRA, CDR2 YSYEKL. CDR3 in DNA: TGCGCCAGCAGCCAAGACCAGTCCGGGTCCTACAATGAGCAGTTCTTC. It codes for CASSQDQSGSYNEQFF.

CDR3 bases: TGTGCCAGCAGCTCAGCCGGGACTTTCTCCTACAATGAGCAGTTCTTC. This gives the protein CASSSAGTFSYNEQFF. The chain links TRBV13 to TRBJ2-1, with TRBD2 as a possible D gene (6 bases). Trimming took 4 bases from V and 0 from J, leaving 13 bases between them. Germline CDR1 and CDR2: PRHDT and FYEKMQ (reference sequence). CDR3 length equals 16 residues. The full variable domain, rest sourced from reference TRBV13 and TRBJ2-1, is AAGVIQSPRHLIKEKRETATLKCYPIPRHDTVYWYQQGPGQDPQFLISFYEKMQSDKGSIPDRFSAQQFSDYHSELNMSSLELGDSALYFCASSSAGTFSYNEQFFGPGTRLTVL.

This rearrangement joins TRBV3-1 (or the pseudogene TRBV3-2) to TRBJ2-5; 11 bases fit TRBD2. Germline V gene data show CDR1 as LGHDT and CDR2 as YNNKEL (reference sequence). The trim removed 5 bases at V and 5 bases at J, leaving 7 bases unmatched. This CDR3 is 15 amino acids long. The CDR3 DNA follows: TGTGCCAGCAGCGACCTAGCGGGAGGTGGGGAGACCCAGTACTTC. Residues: CASSDLAGGGETQYF.

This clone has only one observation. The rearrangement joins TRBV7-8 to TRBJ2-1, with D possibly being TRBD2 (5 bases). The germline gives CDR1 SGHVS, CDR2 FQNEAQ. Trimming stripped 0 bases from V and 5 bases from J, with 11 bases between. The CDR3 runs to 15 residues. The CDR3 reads CASSLASAGNNEQFF. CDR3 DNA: TGTGCCAGCAGCTTAGCCTCGGCGGGTAACAATGAGCAGTTCTTC.

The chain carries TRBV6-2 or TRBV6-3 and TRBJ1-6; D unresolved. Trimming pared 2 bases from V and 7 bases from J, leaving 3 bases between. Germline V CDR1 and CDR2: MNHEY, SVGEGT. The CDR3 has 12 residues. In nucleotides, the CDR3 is TGTGCCAGCAGTTACCCGAATTCACCCCTCCACTTT. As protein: CASSYPNSPLHF.

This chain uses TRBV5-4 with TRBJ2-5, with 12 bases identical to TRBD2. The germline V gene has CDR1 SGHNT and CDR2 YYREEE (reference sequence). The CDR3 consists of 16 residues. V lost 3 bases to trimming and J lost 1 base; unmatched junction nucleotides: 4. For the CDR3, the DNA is TGTGCCAGCAGCTCCGGACTAGCGGGGTTCCAAGAGACCCAGTACTTC. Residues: CASSSGLAGFQETQYF.

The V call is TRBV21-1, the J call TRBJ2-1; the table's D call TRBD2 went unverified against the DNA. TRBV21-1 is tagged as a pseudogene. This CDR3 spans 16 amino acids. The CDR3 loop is CASSKLVGLGGREQFF. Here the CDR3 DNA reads TGTGCCAGCAGCAAACTCGTCGGACTAGGGGGGAGAGAGCAGTTCTTC.

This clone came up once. CDR3 residues: CASSFLQGFGGYTF. The CDR3 nucleotides read TGTGCCAGCAGCTTTCTACAGGGATTTGGTGGCTACACCTTC. The chain employs TRBV7-9 and TRBJ1-2; perhaps TRBD1 as D (6 bases). CDR1 is SEHNR and CDR2 is FQNEAQ in the germline V gene (reference sequence). This CDR3 has 14 amino acids. Trimming cost V 3 bases and J 7 bases, with 15 bases left between them.

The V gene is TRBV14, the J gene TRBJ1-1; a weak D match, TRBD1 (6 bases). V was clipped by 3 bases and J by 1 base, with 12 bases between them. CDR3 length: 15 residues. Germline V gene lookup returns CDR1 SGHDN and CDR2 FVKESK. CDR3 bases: TGTGCCAGCAGCCAGGGTATGGGGGCGAACACTGAAGCTTTCTTT. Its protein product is CASSQGMGANTEAFF.

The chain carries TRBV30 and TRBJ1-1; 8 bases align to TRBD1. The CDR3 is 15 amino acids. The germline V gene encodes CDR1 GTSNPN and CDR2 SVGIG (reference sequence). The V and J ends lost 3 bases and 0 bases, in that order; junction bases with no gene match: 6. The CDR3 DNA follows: TGTGCCTGGAGCCAGGACAGGGAATTGAACACTGAAGCTTTCTTT. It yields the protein CAWSQDRELNTEAFF.

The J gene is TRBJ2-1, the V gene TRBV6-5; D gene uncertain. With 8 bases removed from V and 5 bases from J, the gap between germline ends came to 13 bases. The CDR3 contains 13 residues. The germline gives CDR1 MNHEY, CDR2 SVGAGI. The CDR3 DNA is TGTGCCAGCGACTCTGTAACCGACAATGAGCAGTTCTTC. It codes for CASDSVTDNEQFF.

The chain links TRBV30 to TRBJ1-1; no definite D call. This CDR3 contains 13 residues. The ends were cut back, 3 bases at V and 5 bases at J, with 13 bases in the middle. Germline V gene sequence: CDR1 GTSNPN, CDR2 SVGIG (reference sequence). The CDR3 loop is CAWSSSGRTEAFF. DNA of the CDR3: TGTGCCTGGAGCAGTTCAGGTAGGACTGAAGCTTTCTTT.

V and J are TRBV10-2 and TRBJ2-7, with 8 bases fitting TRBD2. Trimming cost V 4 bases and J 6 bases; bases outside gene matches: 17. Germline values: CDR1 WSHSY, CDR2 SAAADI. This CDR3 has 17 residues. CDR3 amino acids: CASSVGAGGAPYSEQYF. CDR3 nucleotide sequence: TGCGCCAGCAGTGTGGGTGCGGGGGGCGCCCCCTACTCCGAGCAGTACTTC.

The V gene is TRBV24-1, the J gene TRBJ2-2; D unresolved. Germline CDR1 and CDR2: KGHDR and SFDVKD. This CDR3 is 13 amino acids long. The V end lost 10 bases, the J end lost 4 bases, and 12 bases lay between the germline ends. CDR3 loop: CATYSPLTGELFF. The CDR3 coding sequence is TGTGCCACTTACAGCCCTCTCACCGGGGAGCTGTTTTTT.

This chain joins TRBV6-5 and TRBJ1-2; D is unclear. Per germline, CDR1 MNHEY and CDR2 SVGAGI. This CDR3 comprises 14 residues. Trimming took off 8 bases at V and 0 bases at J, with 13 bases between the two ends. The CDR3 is CASSSEGANYGYTF. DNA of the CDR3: TGTGCCAGCTCTTCGGAGGGAGCTAACTATGGCTACACCTTC.

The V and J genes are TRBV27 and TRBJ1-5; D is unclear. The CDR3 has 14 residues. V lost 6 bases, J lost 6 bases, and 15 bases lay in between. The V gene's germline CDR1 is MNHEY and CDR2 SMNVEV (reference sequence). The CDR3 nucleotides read TGTGCCAGCAGCCTATGGGCTGAAAGTCAGCCCCAGCATTTT. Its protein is CASSLWAESQPQHF.

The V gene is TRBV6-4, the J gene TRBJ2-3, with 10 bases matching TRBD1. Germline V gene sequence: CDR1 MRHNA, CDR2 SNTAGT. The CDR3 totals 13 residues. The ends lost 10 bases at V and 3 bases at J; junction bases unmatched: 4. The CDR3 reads CATGTGETDTQYF. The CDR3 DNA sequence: TGTGCCACCGGGACAGGGGAAACAGATACGCAGTATTTT.

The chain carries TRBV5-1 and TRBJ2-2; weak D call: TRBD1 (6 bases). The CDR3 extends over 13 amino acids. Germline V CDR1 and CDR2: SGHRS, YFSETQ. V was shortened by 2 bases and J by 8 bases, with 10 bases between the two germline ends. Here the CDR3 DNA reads TGCGCCAGCAGCTTCAACAGGGAAGGGGAGCTGTTTTTT. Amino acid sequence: CASSFNREGELFF.

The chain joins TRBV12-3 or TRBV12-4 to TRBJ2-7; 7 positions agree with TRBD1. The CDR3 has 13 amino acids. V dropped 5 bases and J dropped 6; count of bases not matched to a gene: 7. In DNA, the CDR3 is TGTGCCAGCAGTCAGACAGGGTCGGGCGAGCAGTACTTC. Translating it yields CASSQTGSGEQYF.

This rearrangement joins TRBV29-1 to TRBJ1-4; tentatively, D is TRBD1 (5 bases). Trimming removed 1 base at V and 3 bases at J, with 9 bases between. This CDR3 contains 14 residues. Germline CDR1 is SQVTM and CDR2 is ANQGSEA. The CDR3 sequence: CSVEVQAANEKLFF. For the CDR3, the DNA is TGCAGCGTTGAAGTACAGGCAGCTAATGAAAAACTGTTTTTT.

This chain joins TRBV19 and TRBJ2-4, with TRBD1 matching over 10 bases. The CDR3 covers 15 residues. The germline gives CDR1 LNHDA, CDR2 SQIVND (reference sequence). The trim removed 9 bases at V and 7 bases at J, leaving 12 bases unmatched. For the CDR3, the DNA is TGTGCCAGCGGTGGGGACAGGGGTTTGGGGAACATTCAGTACTTC. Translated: CASGGDRGLGNIQYF.

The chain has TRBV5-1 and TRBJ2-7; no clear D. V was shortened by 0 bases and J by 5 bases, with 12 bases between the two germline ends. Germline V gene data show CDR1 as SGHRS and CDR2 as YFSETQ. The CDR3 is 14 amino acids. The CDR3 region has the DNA TGCGCCAGCAGCTTGGGATCCAGTTTCGACGAGCAGTACTTC. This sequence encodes CASSLGSSFDEQYF.